The T cell receptor (beta chain) described here comes from a study of T-cell reconstitution after alpha-beta-depleted transplantation in children. Unique molecular identifiers were used in preparing the TCRbeta library. TCRdb analysed the PCR reads with MiXCR anew, one entry per CDR3 protein. Among 250,000 to 350,000 distinct CDR3 sequences, roughly 25% were seen once, and the ten largest hold approximately 10%. The germline V gene encodes CDR1 SGHTA and CDR2 FQGNSA. CDR3 length: 15 amino acids. Between the trimmed V and J ends, which lost 4 bases and 1 base, there was a span of 11 bases. The sequences come from PBMCs, mostly from graft donor cells, collected 180 days after TCRalphabeta/CD19-depleted stem cell transplant. The V gene is TRBV7-2, the J gene TRBJ1-3; the D is unclear. The receptor was derived from a male patient younger than 18 who had a stem cell transplant for acute lymphoblastic leukemia, so the T cells may come from the graft donor. The CDR3 bases are TGTGCCAGCAGCTACAGAGGAGGGTCTGGAAACACCATATATTTT. Translation gives CASSYRGGSGNTIYF.